Each of the 15 T cell receptor beta chains below was sequenced from the same sample in a study of blood T cell repertoires in COVID-19. Sequenced by immunoSEQ multiplex PCR; TCRdb stores in-frame clones only, minus some. The sample contains about 230,000 clones, approximately 89% of which appear only once. The sample was PBMCs or T cells enriched from blood (not recorded which). These receptors all stem from a woman between 25 and 40 years old who had been exposed to COVID-19.

This clone came up a few times. CDR3 residues: CASSLGSRVLGNYGYTF. Here the CDR3 DNA reads TGCGCCAGCAGCTTGGGGTCCCGGGTTCTGGGTAACTATGGCTACACCTTC. This chain connects TRBV5-1 to TRBJ1-2; unclear D gene. Germline loops: CDR1 SGHRS, CDR2 YFSETQ. V shed 0 bases and J shed 1 base, with 16 bases lying between them. This CDR3 contains 17 residues.

The J gene is TRBJ2-1, the V gene TRBV12-5; no clear D gene. The CDR3 runs to 12 residues. Germline CDR1 is LGHNT and CDR2 is FRNRAP. Deletions cut 5 bases from V and 9 bases from J, with 11 bases between. The CDR3 coding sequence is TGTGCTAGTGGTAAACCCTCGGGTGAGCAGTTCTTC. Its protein product is CASGKPSGEQFF.

The V gene is TRBV27, the J gene TRBJ2-1; no reliable D call. Germline CDR1 reads MNHEY; CDR2 reads SMNVEV (reference sequence). This CDR3 is built from 13 residues. V was trimmed by 5 bases and J by 7 bases, leaving 12 bases between them. Here the CDR3 reads CASSVNGRNEQFF. The CDR3 DNA sequence: TGTGCCAGCAGTGTGAACGGCAGGAATGAGCAGTTCTTC.

This chain links TRBV5-6 with TRBJ2-2, with a possible D match to TRBD2 (5 bases). V was shortened by 0 bases and J by 4 bases, with 10 bases between the two germline ends. The CDR3 extends over 15 amino acids. Germline CDR1 is SGHDT and CDR2 is YYEEEE. CDR3 in amino acids: CASSLGEWSTGELFF. In DNA, the CDR3 is TGTGCCAGCAGCTTGGGGGAGTGGTCCACCGGGGAGCTGTTTTTT.

This rearrangement joins TRBV7-9 to TRBJ1-5; the D is unclear. V was cut by 5 bases and J by 3 bases, with 11 bases left in between. This CDR3 region has 14 residues. Germline values: CDR1 SEHNR, CDR2 FQNEAQ (reference sequence). The DNA for the CDR3 is TGTGCCAGCAGCCCCCCGGTAGACAATCAGCCCCAGCATTTT. Its translation is CASSPPVDNQPQHF.

The rearrangement uses TRBV4-2 and TRBJ2-2; 7 bases are a match to TRBD2. Germline values: CDR1 LGHNA, CDR2 YNFKEQ. The CDR3 is made up of 17 amino acids. V dropped 4 bases and J dropped 6; count of bases not matched to a gene: 14. CDR3 sequence (DNA): TGTGCCAGCAGCCCTTACTCTAGCGGTTCTAAAGCCGGGGAGCTGTTTTTT. It yields the protein CASSPYSSGSKAGELFF.

The chain recombines TRBV14 with TRBJ2-3; 11 bases line up with TRBD2. J was trimmed by 4 bases and V by 3 bases; bases with no gene match: 3. Germline lookup yields CDR1 SGHDN and CDR2 FVKESK. This CDR3 has 15 amino acids. The CDR3 sequence is CASSHLAGGPDTQYF. The CDR3 DNA follows: TGTGCCAGCAGCCACTTAGCGGGAGGGCCAGATACGCAGTATTTT.

The V gene is TRBV4-1, the J gene TRBJ2-1; no reliable D call. Germline V gene data show CDR1 as MGHRA and CDR2 as YSYEKL. The ends were cut back, 0 bases at V and 6 bases at J, with 15 bases in the middle. CDR3 length: 16 amino acids. In nucleotides, the CDR3 is TGCGCCAGCAGCCAAGAGCGGTCCGCCCAATCCAATGAGCAGTTCTTC. This codes for CASSQERSAQSNEQFF.

The chain joins TRBV4-1 to TRBJ2-3; TRBD1 matches 11 bases. The CDR3 runs 15 residues. Germline lookup yields CDR1 MGHRA and CDR2 YSYEKL. Trimming took 4 bases from V and 3 from J; bases not matched to a gene: 3. CDR3 nucleotide sequence: TGCGCCAGCAGCCTTCGGGACAGGGGGACAGATACGCAGTATTTT. Translating it yields CASSLRDRGTDTQYF.

In its sample, this clone was seen a few times. The V call is TRBV19, the J call TRBJ1-5; 10 nucleotides match TRBD1. Trimming removed 11 bases from V and 7 bases from J; junction bases left unmatched: 8. CDR3 length: 13 residues. Looked up from germline, CDR1 is LNHDA and CDR2 is SQIVND (reference sequence). The chain's CDR3 is CAGGGQGDQPQHF. The CDR3 bases are TGTGCCGGGGGAGGACAGGGGGACCAGCCCCAGCATTTT.

J is TRBJ2-7 and V is TRBV6-5, with TRBD2 matching over 8 bases. Germline CDR1 reads MNHEY; CDR2 reads SVGAGI. V was pared by 2 bases and J by 4 bases, with 7 bases of the junction left unmatched. The CDR3 has 15 amino acids. CDR3 amino acids: CASSYRSGGTYEQYF. Written as DNA, the CDR3 is TGTGCCAGCAGTTACCGATCGGGAGGGACTTACGAGCAGTACTTC.

The chain links TRBV4-1 to TRBJ2-6; D perhaps matches TRBD1 (6 bases). Per germline, CDR1 MGHRA and CDR2 YSYEKL. The CDR3 has 15 amino acids. The ends were cut back, 6 bases at V and 0 bases at J, with 9 bases in the middle. The CDR3 is CASRPGDSGANVLTF. In nucleotides, the CDR3 is TGCGCCAGCAGGCCAGGGGACTCTGGGGCCAACGTCCTGACTTTC.

The chain links TRBV5-6 to TRBJ1-1; D not certain. Trimming stripped 2 bases from V and 0 bases from J, with 5 bases between. Germline lookup yields CDR1 SGHDT and CDR2 YYEEEE. The CDR3 loop spans 13 amino acids. The CDR3 DNA sequence: TGTGCCAGCAGCTTTTCCATGAACACTGAAGCTTTCTTT. Its translation is CASSFSMNTEAFF. The whole variable domain, remainder taken from reference TRBV5-6 and TRBJ1-1, is DAGVTQSPTHLIKTRGQQVTLRCSPKSGHDTVSWYQQALGQGPQFIFQYYEEEERQRGNFPDRFSGHQFPNYSSELNVNALLLGDSALYLCASSFSMNTEAFFGQGTRLTVV.

V gene TRBV2 combines with J gene TRBJ2-5; 9 bases map to TRBD1. With V trimmed by 10 bases and J by 0 bases, 6 bases remained unmatched. The CDR3 spans 14 residues. CDR1 and CDR2 (germline): SNHLY, FYNNEI. The CDR3 reads CAIEGDRDQETQYF. In nucleotides, the CDR3 is TGTGCCATCGAGGGGGACAGGGACCAAGAGACCCAGTACTTC.

As for this clone: Other DNA sequences within the sample encode an identical CDR3. This chain joins TRBV30 and TRBJ1-5; D is possibly TRBD1 (6 bases). CDR3 length: 13 residues. Germline CDR1 reads GTSNPN; CDR2 reads SVGIG (reference sequence). With 0 bases removed from V and 7 bases from J, the gap between germline ends came to 10 bases. CDR3 coding DNA: TGTGCCTGGAGTGTACAGGGCGGGCAGCCCCAGCATTTT. It specifies CAWSVQGGQPQHF.